The source of this TCR beta chain is a study of control samples from healthy donors and cancer patients. Germline loops: CDR1 GTSNPN, CDR2 SVGIG (reference sequence). V shed 4 bases and J shed 3 bases, with 8 bases lying between them. This CDR3 is built from 12 residues. Measured with immunoSEQ multiplex PCR; TCRdb has only the in-frame clones, and not every one. This table holds 70,000 or so clones, roughly 94% found once. The sequence was obtained from a woman aged 40 to 50 in good health. Sequenced: blood. The chain combines TRBV30 with TRBJ2-3, with D unresolved. CDR3 protein: CAWTVGTDTQYF. The CDR3 DNA follows: TGTGCCTGGACCGTCGGGACAGATACGCAGTATTTT.